The 15 T cell receptor beta chains presented below share a single source sample, sequenced in a study of Graves' ophthalmopathy and Graves' hyperthyroidism. For repertoire sequencing, the TCR beta CDR3 regions were amplified from RNA transcripts. An opening RT-PCR round employed HTBI primers and preceded a second-round multiplex PCR. Each CDR3 protein gets one entry after TCRdb re-called the multiplex PCR reads with MiXCR. The sample records roughly 1.1 million distinct CDR3 sequences, about 36% being singletons. Sequencing used peripheral blood or thyroid tissue (not recorded which). The receptors come from an adult man with Graves' hyperthyroidism.

The J gene is TRBJ2-7, the V gene TRBV7-2; 12 bases align to TRBD2. CDR1 and CDR2 from the germline V gene are SGHTA and FQGNSA. The CDR3 is 15 amino acids. Losses at the gene ends were 2 bases for V and 7 bases for J; bases not matched to a gene: 6. DNA of the CDR3: TGTGCCAGCAGCTTATCTTCACTAGCGGGAGGTGAGCAGTACTTC. Translation: CASSLSSLAGGEQYF.

This clonotype has a count of ten or more. V and J are TRBV5-1 and TRBJ1-2; no firm D call. Per the germline V gene, CDR1 is SGHRS and CDR2 is YFSETQ. The germline V and J ends were trimmed by 2 bases and 0 bases, with 11 bases remaining between them. This CDR3 has 15 amino acids. The chain's CDR3 is CASSFESSANYGYTF. In DNA form, the CDR3 reads TGCGCCAGCAGCTTTGAATCTTCTGCTAACTATGGCTACACCTTC. The variable domain in full, completed from reference TRBV5-1 and TRBJ1-2, reads KAGVTQTPRYLIKTRGQQVTLSCSPISGHRSVSWYQQTPGQGLQFLFEYFSETQRNKGNFPGRFSGRQFSNSRSEMNVSTLELGDSALYLCASSFESSANYGYTFGSGTRLTVV.

The chain joins TRBV7-2 to TRBJ1-6, with D uncertain. The CDR3 is made up of 17 amino acids. Germline loops: CDR1 SGHTA, CDR2 FQGNSA. Deletions cut 7 bases from V and 7 bases from J, with 23 bases between. CDR3 DNA sequence: TGTGCCAGCACCCCTAATCGGGGAGGGCTGAAGAATTCACCCCTCCACTTT. Translation: CASTPNRGGLKNSPLHF.

V usage is TRBV7-9 and J usage is TRBJ2-5; D unresolved. The germline V gene has CDR1 SEHNR and CDR2 FQNEAQ (reference sequence). CDR3 length: 15 residues. Trimming took 4 bases from V and 4 from J, leaving 16 bases between them. The CDR3 bases are TGTGCCAGCAGCTCAGACCCTAAGGGTCCAGAGACCCAGTACTTC. This gives the protein CASSSDPKGPETQYF.

This clonotype has only a few counts. This chain joins TRBV10-3 and TRBJ2-2; the D gene is possibly TRBD1 (5 bases). V shed 2 bases and J shed 6 bases, with 13 bases lying between them. CDR1 and CDR2 from the germline V gene are ENHRY and SYGVKD. The CDR3 consists of 15 residues. The CDR3 region is CAISEPSREAGELFF. CDR3 DNA: TGTGCCATCAGTGAGCCGAGCAGGGAAGCCGGGGAGCTGTTTTTT.

The chain joins TRBV9 to TRBJ1-2; TRBD1 is a possible D gene (6 bases). V was clipped by 0 bases and J by 2 bases, with 8 bases between them. Germline CDR1 SGDLS, CDR2 YYNGEE. The length of the CDR3 is 14 residues. The CDR3 protein is CASSVGGANYGYTF. The CDR3 coding sequence is TGTGCCAGCAGCGTAGGGGGGGCCAACTATGGCTACACCTTC.

This clonotype was observed many times. V usage is TRBV9 and J usage is TRBJ2-2, with TRBD2 matching 7 bases. Unmatched junction bases numbered 6, after V lost 0 bases and J lost 4 bases. The V gene's germline CDR1 is SGDLS and CDR2 YYNGEE. The CDR3 covers 16 residues. DNA of the CDR3: TGTGCCAGCAGCGTAGATGGCGGGAGCCTCACCGGGGAGCTGTTTTTT. Encoded protein: CASSVDGGSLTGELFF.

The V gene is TRBV20-1, the J gene TRBJ1-2; D ambiguous. The V end lost 1 base, the J end lost 3 bases, and 12 bases lay between the germline ends. Germline V gives CDR1 DFQATT, CDR2 SNEGSKA (reference sequence). There are 14 residues in the CDR3. The CDR3 nucleotides read TGCAGTGCTAGAGTATCGGTCCAGGACTATGGCTACACCTTC. The encoded protein is CSARVSVQDYGYTF.

As concerns this clonotype: Given a much more abundant clone one base away, this may be a read error. The chain is built from TRBV24-1 and TRBJ2-5; D is perhaps TRBD2 (7 bases). This CDR3 has 14 amino acids. The V gene's germline CDR1 is KGHDR and CDR2 SFDVKD. The CDR3 region is CASHRAGGQETQCF. The DNA of the CDR3 is TGTGCCAGCCACAGGGCCGGGGGGCAAGAGACCCAGTGCTTC.

This clonotype was seen repeatedly, ten times or more. This chain links TRBV5-1 with TRBJ1-1, with 10 bases aligning to TRBD1. The CDR3 extends over 14 amino acids. Germline V lookup: CDR1 SGHRS, CDR2 YFSETQ. The V segment lost 4 bases and the J segment 5 bases; nucleotides outside the gene matches: 5. DNA of the CDR3: TGCGCCAGCAGCCAGGGACAGGGGAGGACTGAAGCTTTCTTT. Translating gives CASSQGQGRTEAFF.

The V gene is TRBV4-3, the J gene TRBJ2-2; 14 bases are shared with TRBD2. V shed 1 base, J shed 6 bases, and the junction held 10 bases outside the gene matches. Germline CDR1 and CDR2: LGHNA and YSLEER. The CDR3 runs to 19 residues. The CDR3 bases are TGCGCCAGCAGCCAAGCCGGGACTAGCGGGAGTCTTGCCGCCGGGGAGCTGTTTTTT. It specifies CASSQAGTSGSLAAGELFF.

The count of this clonotype is one. This rearrangement joins TRBV4-2 to TRBJ2-2, with a possible D match to TRBD2 (5 bases). V lost 3 bases and J lost 8, with 10 bases in between. Germline-derived CDR1 and CDR2 are LGHNA and YNFKEQ. The CDR3 contains 13 residues. Written as DNA, the CDR3 is TGTGCCAGCAGCCAGAGGGCCGCGGGGGAGCTGTTTTTT. Its protein product is CASSQRAAGELFF.

This clonotype was counted a few times. V and J are TRBV20-1 and TRBJ2-5; 10 bases align to TRBD1. The CDR3 contains 13 residues. Trimming cost V 7 bases and J 4 bases; bases outside gene matches: 6. The germline V gene has CDR1 DFQATT and CDR2 SNEGSKA (reference sequence). The DNA of the CDR3 is TGCAGTGTGGCAGGGGACAGGGGAGAGACCCAGTACTTC. This gives the protein CSVAGDRGETQYF.

Of note for this clonotype: A much bigger clone sits one base away, suggesting this may be a read error. The CDR3, as DNA: TGCGCCAGCAGCGCCGGGCTCCTGAACACTGAAGCTTTCTTT. Translating gives CASSAGLLNTEAFF. This chain uses TRBV5-1 with TRBJ1-1; D is unresolved. The CDR3 spans 14 residues. Between the trimmed V and J ends, which lost 4 bases and 0 bases, there was a span of 10 bases. Germline CDR1 and CDR2: SGHRS and YFSETQ.

A few counts support this clonotype. J is TRBJ1-5 and V is TRBV12-3 or TRBV12-4; D uncertain. V was pared by 3 bases and J by 0 bases, with 12 bases between. The CDR3 sequence is 16 residues long. The CDR3 region is CASSFDGHNSNQPQHF. DNA of the CDR3: TGTGCCAGCAGTTTCGATGGGCATAATAGCAATCAGCCCCAGCATTTT.